Presented here are 6 T cell receptor beta chains from one specimen sequenced in a study of T cell clonality in common variable immunodeficiency. The protocol was immunoSEQ multiplex PCR, while the TCRdb copy is restricted to in-frame clones and leaves out a portion. Singletons are absent from the sample, which has 55,000 or so clones. Sequenced material: peripheral blood mononuclear cells. The receptors originated from a person aged 18 to 69 in good health.

This clone was observed many times. The read gets to within 3 residues of the CDR3 end, and the germline J gene fills in the rest. The gene calls are TRBV28 and TRBJ1-2; tentatively, D is TRBD1 (6 bases). Per the germline V gene, CDR1 is MDHEN and CDR2 is SYDVKM. Trimming removed 7 bases from V and 5 bases from J, with 14 bases in between. This CDR3 is 13 amino acids long. The CDR3 protein is CASTPTGWYGYTF. The sequenced CDR3 bases are TGTGCCAGCACTCCCACAGGGTGGTATGGC.

This clone was counted at least ten times. The CDR3 end falls 3 residues outside the read, so it is completed with the germline J gene. This chain connects TRBV7-8 to TRBJ2-2; possible D gene TRBD2, 7 bases. The CDR3 is 15 residues long. Germline CDR1 reads SGHVS; CDR2 reads FQNEAQ. V shed 8 bases and J shed 3 bases, with 16 bases lying between them. Here the CDR3 reads CASSSEGGDTGELFF. CDR3 bases read: TGTGCCAGCTCATCTGAGGGGGGGGACACCGGGGAG.

CDR3 in amino acids: CASSIDRYTANYGQYF. Partial CDR3 DNA: TGTGCCAGTAGTATAGATCGGTACACCGCTAACTATGGT. The chain couples TRBV19 to TRBJ2-4; D unclear. The observed sequence ends 3 residues before the CDR3 terminus, with the missing tail filled in from the germline J gene. This CDR3 region has 16 residues. Germline CDR1 is LNHDA and CDR2 is SQIVND (reference sequence).

This clone showed up many times. The read falls 3 residues short of the CDR3 end, and the missing part is taken from the germline J gene. The rearrangement links TRBV29-1 to TRBJ2-6; D is uncertain. V lost 0 bases to trimming and J lost 0 bases, with 9 bases between them. The germline CDR1 and CDR2 sequences are SQVTM and ANQGSEA. CDR3 length: 16 amino acids. Partial CDR3 DNA: TGCAGCGTTGAAGATCTTAACTACTCTGGGGCCAACGTC. Protein sequence: CSVEDLNYSGANV. The entire CDR3 protein reads CSVEDLNYSGANVLTF.

There are many counts of this clone. The sequenced part of the CDR3 DNA is TGTGCCAGCAGTTTTCTGGTCGGTAGGGCAGATACG. Translating it yields CASSFLVGRADT. The full CDR3 protein is CASSFLVGRADTQYF. This sequence joins TRBV28 and TRBJ2-3, with D hard to call. The missing CDR3 end, 3 residues past where the read stops, is filled in from the germline J gene. The CDR3 extends over 15 amino acids. Trimming took 3 bases from V and 4 from J, leaving 14 bases between them. In germline, CDR1 is MDHEN, CDR2 SYDVKM.

This clone has a count of ten or more. Read data end 3 residues before the CDR3 end; the end is taken from the germline J gene. This rearrangement joins TRBV9 to TRBJ1-3; 8 positions agree with TRBD1. The germline V gene has CDR1 SGDLS and CDR2 YYNGEE. This CDR3 comprises 17 residues. V dropped 0 bases and J dropped 7; count of bases not matched to a gene: 12. CDR3 DNA, as far as it was read: TGTGCCAGCAGCGTAGTTCCAGGGGGCCCAGGTGGCAACACC. Protein sequence: CASSVVPGGPGGNT. The full-length CDR3 reads as CASSVVPGGPGGNTIYF.